One T cell receptor beta chain is described in this entry. What it binds is unknown. The protocol was immunoSEQ multiplex PCR, while the TCRdb copy is restricted to in-frame clones and leaves out a portion. Of about 110,000 clones in the sample, around 88% were seen once. The CDR3 runs 14 residues. V lost 5 bases, J lost 2 bases, and 13 bases lay in between. In germline, CDR1 is SGHTA, CDR2 FQGNSA. These data originate in a study of T cell responses to AZD1222 COVID-19 vaccine. General study points: Baseline seropositivity occurred in only a handful of AZD1222 recipients.

This specimen was peripheral blood, taken on day 0 of AZD1222 vaccination. V gene TRBV7-2 combines with J gene TRBJ2-7; perhaps TRBD2 as D (5 bases). The TCR sequence derives from an adult in good health. CDR3 sequence reads: CASSRVLGAYEQYF. The CDR3 bases are TGTGCCAGCAGCAGGGTCCTCGGGGCCTACGAGCAGTACTTC.